This T cell receptor beta chain is drawn from a study of shared clonotypes between healthy human individuals. Each sample came from a Caucasian adult donor living in Nashville, Tennessee. Unsorted samples used some 90 million PBMCs for genomic DNA. General study findings and limits: It was only blood that was sampled, and tissue repertoires likely differ.

Profiling relied on immunoSEQ multiplex PCR, and the TCRdb table lists in-frame clones only, not all of them. The sample holds about 480,000 clones, over 75% seen once. The V end was cut by 3 bases, the J end by 4 bases, with 21 bases between. Germline CDR1 is MGHRA and CDR2 is YSYEKL. This CDR3 is 17 amino acids long. In regard to this clone: Its antigen is unidentified.

The sequence derives from a woman aged 40-49 years in good health. Some clones in this sample may be carry-over from other donors' samples. This chain uses TRBV4-1 with TRBJ1-2; the D gene is possibly TRBD1 (6 bases). What was sequenced was PBMCs. The CDR3 loop reads CASSHEPQQGWSYGYTF. For the CDR3, the DNA is TGCGCCAGCAGCCACGAGCCTCAACAGGGTTGGAGCTATGGCTACACCTTC.